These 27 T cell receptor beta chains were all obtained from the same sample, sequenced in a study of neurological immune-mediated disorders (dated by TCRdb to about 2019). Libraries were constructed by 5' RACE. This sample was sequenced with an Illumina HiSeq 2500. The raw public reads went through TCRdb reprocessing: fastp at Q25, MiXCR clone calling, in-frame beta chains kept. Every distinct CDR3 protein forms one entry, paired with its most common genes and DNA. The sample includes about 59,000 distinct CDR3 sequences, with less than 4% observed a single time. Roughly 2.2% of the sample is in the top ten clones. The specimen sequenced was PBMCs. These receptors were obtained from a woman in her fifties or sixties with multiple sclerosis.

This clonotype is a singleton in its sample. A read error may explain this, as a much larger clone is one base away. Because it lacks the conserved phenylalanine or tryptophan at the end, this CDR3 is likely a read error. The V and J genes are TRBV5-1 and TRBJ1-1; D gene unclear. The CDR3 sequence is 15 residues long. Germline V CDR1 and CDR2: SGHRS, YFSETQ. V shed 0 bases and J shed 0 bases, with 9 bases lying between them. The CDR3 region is CASSLDQLMNTEAFI. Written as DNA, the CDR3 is TGCGCCAGCAGCTTGGACCAGCTCATGAACACTGAAGCTTTCATT.

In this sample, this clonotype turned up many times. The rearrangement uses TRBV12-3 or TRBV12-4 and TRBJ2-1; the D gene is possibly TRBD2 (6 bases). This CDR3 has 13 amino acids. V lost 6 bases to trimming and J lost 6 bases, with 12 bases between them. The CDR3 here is CASSWRDSNEQFF. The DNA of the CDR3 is TGTGCCAGCAGCTGGCGGGATTCCAATGAGCAGTTCTTC.

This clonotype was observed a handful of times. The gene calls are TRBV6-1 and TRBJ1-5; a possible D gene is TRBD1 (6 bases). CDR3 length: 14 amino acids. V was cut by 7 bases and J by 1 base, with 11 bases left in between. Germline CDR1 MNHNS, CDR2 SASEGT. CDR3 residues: CASNPTGSNQPQHF. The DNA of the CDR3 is TGTGCCAGCAATCCGACAGGCAGCAATCAGCCCCAGCATTTT.

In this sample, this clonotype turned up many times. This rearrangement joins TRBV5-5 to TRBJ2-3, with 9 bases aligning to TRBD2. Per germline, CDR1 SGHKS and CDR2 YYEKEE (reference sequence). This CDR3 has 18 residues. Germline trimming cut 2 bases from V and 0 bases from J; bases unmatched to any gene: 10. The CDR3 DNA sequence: TGTGCCAGCAGCTTTTCTCGGGCTAGCGGGATGAGCACAGATACGCAGTATTTT. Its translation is CASSFSRASGMSTDTQYF.

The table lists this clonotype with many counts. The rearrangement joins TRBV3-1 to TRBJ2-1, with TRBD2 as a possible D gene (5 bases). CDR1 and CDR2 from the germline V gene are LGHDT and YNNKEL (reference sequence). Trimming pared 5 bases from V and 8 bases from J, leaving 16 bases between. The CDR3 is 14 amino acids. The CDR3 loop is CASSDEGRSDEQFF. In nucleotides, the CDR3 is TGTGCCAGCAGCGACGAAGGGAGATCGGATGAGCAGTTCTTC.

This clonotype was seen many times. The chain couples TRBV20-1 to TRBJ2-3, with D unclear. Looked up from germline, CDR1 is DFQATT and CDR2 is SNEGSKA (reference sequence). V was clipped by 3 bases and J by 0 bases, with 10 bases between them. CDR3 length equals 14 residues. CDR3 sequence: CSASSVASTDTQYF. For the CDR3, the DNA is TGCAGTGCTAGTTCCGTCGCTAGCACAGATACGCAGTATTTT.

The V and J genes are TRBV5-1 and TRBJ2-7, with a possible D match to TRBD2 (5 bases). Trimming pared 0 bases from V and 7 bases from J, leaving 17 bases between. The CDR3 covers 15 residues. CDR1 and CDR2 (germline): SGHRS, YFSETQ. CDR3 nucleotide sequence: TGCGCCAGCAGCTTGGGACCCGGGGTAGCCGAGGAGCAGTACTTC. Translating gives CASSLGPGVAEEQYF.

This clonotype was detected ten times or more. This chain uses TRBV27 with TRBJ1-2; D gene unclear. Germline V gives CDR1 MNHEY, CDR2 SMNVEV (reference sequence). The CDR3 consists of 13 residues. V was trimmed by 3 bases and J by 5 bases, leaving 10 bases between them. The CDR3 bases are TGTGCCAGCAGTTTTGGGAAGAGGTATGGCTACACCTTC. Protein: CASSFGKRYGYTF.

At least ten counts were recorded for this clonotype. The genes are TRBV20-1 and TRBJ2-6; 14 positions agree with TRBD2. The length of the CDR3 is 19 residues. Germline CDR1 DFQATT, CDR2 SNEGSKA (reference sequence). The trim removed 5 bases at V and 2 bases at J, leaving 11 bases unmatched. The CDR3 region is CSASTAGTSGSTGANVLTF. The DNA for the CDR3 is TGCAGTGCTTCCACAGCCGGGACTAGCGGGAGTACTGGGGCCAACGTCCTGACTTTC.

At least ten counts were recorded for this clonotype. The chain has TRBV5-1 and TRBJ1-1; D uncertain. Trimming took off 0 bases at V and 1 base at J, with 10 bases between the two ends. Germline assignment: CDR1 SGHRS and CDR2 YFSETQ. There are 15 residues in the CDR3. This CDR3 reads CASSLAPHTNTEAFF. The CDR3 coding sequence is TGCGCCAGCAGCTTGGCCCCACACACGAACACTGAAGCTTTCTTT.

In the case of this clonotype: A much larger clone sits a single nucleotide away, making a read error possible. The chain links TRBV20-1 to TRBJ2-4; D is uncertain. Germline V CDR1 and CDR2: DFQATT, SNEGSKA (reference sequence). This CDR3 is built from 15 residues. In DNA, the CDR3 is TGCAGCTGCTTGGGCCCCGTGGTAACTCGGAACATTCAGTACTTC. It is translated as CSCLGPVVTRNIQYF.

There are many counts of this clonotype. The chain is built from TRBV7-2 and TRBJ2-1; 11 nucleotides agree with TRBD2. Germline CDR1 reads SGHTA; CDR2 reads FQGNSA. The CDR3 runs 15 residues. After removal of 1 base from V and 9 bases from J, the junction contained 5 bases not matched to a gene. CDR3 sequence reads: CASSLDLAGGGEQFF. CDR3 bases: TGTGCCAGCAGCTTAGATTTAGCGGGAGGGGGTGAGCAGTTCTTC.

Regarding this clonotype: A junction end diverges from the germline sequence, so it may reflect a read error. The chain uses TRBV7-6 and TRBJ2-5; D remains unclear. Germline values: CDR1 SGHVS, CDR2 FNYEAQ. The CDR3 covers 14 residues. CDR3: CASSVNPSQKTQYF. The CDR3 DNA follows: TGTGCCAGCAGCGTCAATCCCAGCCAAAAGACCCAGTACTTC.

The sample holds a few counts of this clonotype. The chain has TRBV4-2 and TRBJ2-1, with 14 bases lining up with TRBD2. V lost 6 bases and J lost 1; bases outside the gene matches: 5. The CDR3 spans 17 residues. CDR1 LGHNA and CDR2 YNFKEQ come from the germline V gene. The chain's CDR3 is CASSYGTSGGSYNEQFF. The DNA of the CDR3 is TGTGCCAGCAGTTACGGGACTAGCGGGGGTTCCTACAATGAGCAGTTCTTC.

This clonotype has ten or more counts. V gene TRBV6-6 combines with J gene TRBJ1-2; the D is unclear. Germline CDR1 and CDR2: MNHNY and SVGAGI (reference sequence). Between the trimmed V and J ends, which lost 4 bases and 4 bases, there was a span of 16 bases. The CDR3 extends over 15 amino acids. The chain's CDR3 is CASSSTKDLGYGYTF. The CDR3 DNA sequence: TGTGCCAGCAGTTCAACGAAGGACCTGGGCTATGGCTACACCTTC.

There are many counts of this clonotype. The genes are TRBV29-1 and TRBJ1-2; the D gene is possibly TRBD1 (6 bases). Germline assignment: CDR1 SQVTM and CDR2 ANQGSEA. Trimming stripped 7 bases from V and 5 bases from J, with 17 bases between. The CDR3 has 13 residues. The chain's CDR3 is CSDTTGHGYGYTF. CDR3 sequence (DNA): TGCAGCGACACGACAGGCCATGGATATGGCTACACCTTC. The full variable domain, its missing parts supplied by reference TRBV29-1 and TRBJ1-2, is SAVISQKPSRDICQRGTSLTIQCQVDSQVTMMFWYRQQPGQSLTLIATANQGSEATYESGFVIDKFPISRPNLTFSTLTVSNMSPEDSSIYLCSDTTGHGYGYTFGSGTRLTVV.

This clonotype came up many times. This CDR3 is CASSYTAGGRDEQFF. The CDR3 DNA follows: TGTGCCAGCAGTTACACAGCGGGAGGCCGGGATGAGCAGTTCTTC. The V and J genes are TRBV6-5 and TRBJ2-1; 9 bases are shared with TRBD2. This CDR3 contains 15 residues. CDR1 is MNHEY and CDR2 is SVGAGI in the germline V gene. J was trimmed by 8 bases and V by 2 bases; bases with no gene match: 7.

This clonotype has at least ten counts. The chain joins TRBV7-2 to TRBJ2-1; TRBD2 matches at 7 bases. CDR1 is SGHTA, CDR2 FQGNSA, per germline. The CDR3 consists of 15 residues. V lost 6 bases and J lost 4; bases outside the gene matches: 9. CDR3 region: CASRKLAGGYNEQFF. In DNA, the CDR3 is TGTGCCAGCAGAAAATTAGCGGGCGGATACAATGAGCAGTTCTTC.

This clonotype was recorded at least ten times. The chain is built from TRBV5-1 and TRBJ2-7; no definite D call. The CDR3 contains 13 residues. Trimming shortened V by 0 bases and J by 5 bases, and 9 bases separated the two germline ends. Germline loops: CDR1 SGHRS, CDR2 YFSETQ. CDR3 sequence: CASSLGAVDEQYF. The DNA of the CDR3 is TGCGCCAGCAGCTTGGGGGCGGTCGACGAGCAGTACTTC.

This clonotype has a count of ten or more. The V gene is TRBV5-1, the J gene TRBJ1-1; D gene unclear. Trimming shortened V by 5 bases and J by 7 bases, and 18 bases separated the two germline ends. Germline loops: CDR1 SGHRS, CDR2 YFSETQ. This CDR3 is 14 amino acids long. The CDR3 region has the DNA TGCGCCAGCAGACCTCCCACTTCAGCCAGTGAAGCTTTCTTT. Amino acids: CASRPPTSASEAFF.

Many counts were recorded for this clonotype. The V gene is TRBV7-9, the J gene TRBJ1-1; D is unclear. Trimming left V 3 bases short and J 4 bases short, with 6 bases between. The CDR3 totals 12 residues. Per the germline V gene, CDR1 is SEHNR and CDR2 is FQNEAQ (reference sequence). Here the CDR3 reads CASSFERTEAFF. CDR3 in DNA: TGTGCCAGCAGCTTTGAGCGCACTGAAGCTTTCTTT. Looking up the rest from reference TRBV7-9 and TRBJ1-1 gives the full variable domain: DTGVSQNPRHKITKRGQNVTFRCDPISEHNRLYWYRQTLGQGPEFLTYFQNEAQLEKSRLLSDRFSAERPKGSFSTLEIQRTEQGDSAMYLCASSFERTEAFFGQGTRLTVV.

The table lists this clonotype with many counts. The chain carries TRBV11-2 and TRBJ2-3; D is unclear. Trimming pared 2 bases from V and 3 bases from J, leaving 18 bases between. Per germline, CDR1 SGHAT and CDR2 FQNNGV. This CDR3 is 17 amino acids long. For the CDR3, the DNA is TGTGCCAGCAGCTTAATCATTGCGTGGGAAGGTACAGATACGCAGTATTTT. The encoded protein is CASSLIIAWEGTDTQYF.

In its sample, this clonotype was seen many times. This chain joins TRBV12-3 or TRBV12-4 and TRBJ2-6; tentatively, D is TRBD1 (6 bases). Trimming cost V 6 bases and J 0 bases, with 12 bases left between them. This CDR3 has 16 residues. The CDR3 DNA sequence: TGTGCCAGCAGATCCCGGACAGTCTCTGGGGCCAACGTCCTGACTTTC. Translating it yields CASRSRTVSGANVLTF.

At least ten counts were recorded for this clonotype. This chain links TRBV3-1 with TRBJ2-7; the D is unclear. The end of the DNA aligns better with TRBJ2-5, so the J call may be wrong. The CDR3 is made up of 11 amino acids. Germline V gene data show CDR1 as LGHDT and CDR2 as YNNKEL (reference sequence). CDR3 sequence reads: CASSQTGTQYF. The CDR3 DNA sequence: TGTGCCAGCAGCCAGACCGGGACCCAGTACTTC.

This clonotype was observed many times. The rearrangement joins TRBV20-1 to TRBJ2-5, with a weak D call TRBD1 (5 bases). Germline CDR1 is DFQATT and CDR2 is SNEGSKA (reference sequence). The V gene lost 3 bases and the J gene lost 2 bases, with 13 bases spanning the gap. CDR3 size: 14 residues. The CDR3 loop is CSARVGQGQETQYF. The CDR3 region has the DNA TGCAGTGCTAGGGTGGGGCAGGGTCAAGAGACCCAGTACTTC.

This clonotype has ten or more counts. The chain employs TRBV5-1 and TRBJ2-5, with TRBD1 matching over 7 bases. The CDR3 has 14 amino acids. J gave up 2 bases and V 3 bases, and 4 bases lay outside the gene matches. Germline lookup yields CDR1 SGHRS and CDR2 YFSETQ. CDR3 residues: CASSSDRIQETQYF. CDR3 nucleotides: TGCGCCAGCAGCTCGGACAGGATACAAGAGACCCAGTACTTC.

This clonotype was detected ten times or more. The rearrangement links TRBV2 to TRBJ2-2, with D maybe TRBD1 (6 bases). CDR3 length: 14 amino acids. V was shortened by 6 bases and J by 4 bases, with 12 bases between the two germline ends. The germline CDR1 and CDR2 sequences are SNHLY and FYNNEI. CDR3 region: CASRGVRGTGELFF. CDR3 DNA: TGTGCCAGCAGAGGGGTCAGGGGCACCGGGGAGCTGTTTTTT.